This entry lists 10 T cell receptor beta chains sequenced from one sample in a study of T-cell memory formation after mild COVID-19. TCRdb reanalysed the 5' RACE reads using MiXCR and keeps one entry per CDR3 protein. Of 200,000 or so distinct CDR3 sequences in the sample, roughly 10% were seen once. The specimen was PBMCs or a T cell subset sorted from them (not recorded which). The receptor source for this set is a man younger than 35 who had mild COVID-19 (a few samples of this study predate the infection). Cell type and time point are not known.

Only a few counts were recorded for this clonotype. The chain carries TRBV6-2 or TRBV6-3 and TRBJ2-2, with D possibly being TRBD1 (5 bases). The V gene's germline CDR1 is MNHEY and CDR2 SVGEGT. CDR3 length: 14 amino acids. Deletions cut 4 bases from V and 1 base from J, with 7 bases between. The chain's CDR3 is CASSSRENTGELFF. DNA for the CDR3: TGTGCCAGCAGTTCCAGGGAGAACACCGGGGAGCTGTTTTTT.

The chain carries TRBV27 and TRBJ2-7, with D possibly being TRBD1 (5 bases). This CDR3 is 14 amino acids long. The V gene lost 1 base and the J gene lost 6 bases, with 13 bases spanning the gap. CDR1 is MNHEY and CDR2 is SMNVEV in the germline V gene (reference sequence). This CDR3 reads CASSLWGSPSEQYF. The DNA of the CDR3 is TGTGCCAGCAGTTTATGGGGCTCCCCCTCCGAGCAGTACTTC.

This sequence joins TRBV4-3 and TRBJ2-5; no clear D. Trimming pared 0 bases from V and 2 bases from J, leaving 10 bases between. Looked up from germline, CDR1 is LGHNA and CDR2 is YSLEER. The CDR3 is 15 amino acids. The CDR3 loop reads CASSQDRYGQETQYF. CDR3 nucleotides: TGCGCCAGCAGCCAAGATCGGTACGGACAAGAGACCCAGTACTTC.

Note on this clonotype: A much more abundant neighbour one base away suggests this may be a read error. This chain uses TRBV19 with TRBJ1-5; D unresolved. CDR3 length equals 13 residues. Germline CDR1 is LNHDA and CDR2 is SQIVND (reference sequence). As DNA, the CDR3 is TGTGCCAGTAGTATAGATAGCAAGCAGCCCCAGCATTTT. Its translation is CASSIDSKQPQHF. Combining the CDR3 with reference TRBV19 and TRBJ1-5 gives the whole variable domain DGGITQSPKYLFRKEGQNVTLSCEQNLNHDAMYWYRQDPGQGLRLIYYSQIVNDFQKGDIAEGYSVSREKKESFPLTVTSAQKNPTAFYLCASSIDSKQPQHFGDGTRLSIL.

This clonotype was counted only a few times. The CDR3 sequence is CASRSSGGALNNEQFF. For the CDR3, the DNA is TGTGCCAGCAGATCTAGCGGGGGGGCCCTGAACAATGAGCAGTTCTTC. The V gene is TRBV6-6, the J gene TRBJ2-1; TRBD2 matches at 12 bases. The J segment lost 5 bases and the V segment lost 6 bases, leaving 8 bases of the junction unmatched. The CDR3 has 16 residues. CDR1 and CDR2 from the germline V gene are MNHNY and SVGAGI (reference sequence).

This clonotype was detected only a few times. This chain uses TRBV7-8 with TRBJ1-5; D is ambiguous. Trimming shortened V by 3 bases and J by 3 bases, and 9 bases separated the two germline ends. The germline V gene encodes CDR1 SGHVS and CDR2 FQNEAQ. The CDR3 runs 14 residues. The CDR3 loop reads CASSFWGPNQPQHF. The DNA of the CDR3 is TGTGCCAGCAGCTTTTGGGGTCCCAATCAGCCCCAGCATTTT. Variable domain in full (rest from reference TRBV7-8 and TRBJ1-5): GAGVSQSPRYKVAKRGQDVALRCDPISGHVSLFWYQQALGQGPEFLTYFQNEAQLDKSGLPSDRFFAERPEGSVSTLKIQRTQQEDSAVYLCASSFWGPNQPQHFGDGTRLSIL.

This clonotype was counted only a few times. V is TRBV28 and J is TRBJ2-7; tentative D call: TRBD1 (6 bases). CDR1 and CDR2 (germline): MDHEN, SYDVKM. V was shortened by 6 bases and J by 1 base, with 10 bases between the two germline ends. The CDR3 totals 13 residues. The CDR3 reads CASSKQGSYEQYV. The CDR3 DNA reads as TGTGCCAGCAGCAAACAGGGTTCCTACGAGCAGTACGTC.

The rearrangement joins TRBV20-1 to TRBJ1-5; D remains unclear. Trimming removed 0 bases from V and 0 bases from J, with 9 bases in between. The CDR3 has 15 amino acids. The germline V gene has CDR1 DFQATT and CDR2 SNEGSKA (reference sequence). The CDR3 protein is CSARDPTYSNQPQHF. In nucleotides, the CDR3 is TGCAGTGCTAGAGATCCCACGTATAGCAATCAGCCCCAGCATTTT.

This clonotype showed up just a few times. The chain couples TRBV11-2 to TRBJ2-1; 7 bases are shared with TRBD2. After removal of 1 base from V and 9 bases from J, the junction contained 12 bases not matched to a gene. The CDR3 is made up of 16 amino acids. Looked up from germline, CDR1 is SGHAT and CDR2 is FQNNGV. DNA of the CDR3: TGTGCCAGCAGCTTAGCAAGCGGGGTATGGGAACGTGAGCAGTTCTTC. Translation gives CASSLASGVWEREQFF. The entire variable domain, with the rest obtained from reference TRBV11-2 and TRBJ2-1, is as follows: EAGVAQSPRYKIIEKRQSVAFWCNPISGHATLYWYQQILGQGPKLLIQFQNNGVVDDSQLPKDRFSAERLKGVDSTLKIQPAKLEDSAVYLCASSLASGVWEREQFFGPGTRLTVL.

This clonotype was detected a few times. The V and J genes are TRBV5-1 and TRBJ2-2; TRBD1 agrees at 7 bases. Germline CDR1 is SGHRS and CDR2 is YFSETQ. This CDR3 has 16 residues. With V trimmed by 4 bases and J by 0 bases, 6 bases remained unmatched. CDR3 sequence reads: CASSLKGGSNTGELFF. The CDR3 bases are TGCGCCAGCAGCCTGAAAGGGGGCTCGAACACCGGGGAGCTGTTTTTT.